This T cell receptor (beta chain) emerged from a study of T cell repertoires in cytomegalovirus infection. On the study more broadly: In public TCR beta signatures, there were indications of both CMV infection and matching HLA type. Study-wide points: The cumulative frequency of public TCR beta families distinguished individuals who carried CMV together with the relevant HLA. The ex vivo response was dominated by HLA-C-restricted CMV-specific TCR beta clonotypes.

Looked up from germline, CDR1 is MDHEN and CDR2 is SYDVKM. This CDR3 has 14 residues. V was cut by 7 bases and J by 3 bases, with 13 bases left in between. TCRdb ran MiXCR on the reads and lists one entry per CDR3 protein. The sample shows about 140,000 distinct CDR3 sequences, roughly 6% of them seen only once. In its sample, this clonotype was seen many times. Its antigen is currently unknown. The chain couples TRBV28 to TRBJ1-5, with D perhaps TRBD1 (6 bases). This TCR was sampled from a human donor in good health (CMV status not recorded). Some clones in this sample may be carry-over from other donors' samples. Material: PBMCs. The CDR3 here is CASNTGRDNQPQHF. The CDR3 region has the DNA TGTGCCAGCAACACAGGGAGGGACAATCAGCCCCAGCATTTT.